The next 31 T cell receptor beta chains were all read from a single sample in a study of lymphopenia after photon versus proton radiotherapy. This table comes from immunoSEQ multiplex PCR, and its TCRdb copy is limited to in-frame clones, with some not included. Among 25,000 to 30,000 clones, 85% to 90% were seen once, and the ten largest hold roughly 5.2%. Sequencing was performed on peripheral blood, taken from a patient treated with photon-based radiotherapy. The receptors originated from a man younger than 45 with gastric cancer.

The chain combines TRBV27 with TRBJ2-1; weak D call: TRBD2 (6 bases). Per the germline V gene, CDR1 is MNHEY and CDR2 is SMNVEV (reference sequence). The length of the CDR3 is 13 residues. Between the trimmed V and J ends, which lost 8 bases and 6 bases, there was a span of 14 bases. CDR3 sequence: CASRGTLSNEQFF. The CDR3 DNA sequence: TGTGCCAGCCGGGGGACCCTATCCAATGAGCAGTTCTTC.

The rearrangement uses TRBV4-2 and TRBJ1-5; 10 bases fit TRBD1. The CDR3 consists of 18 residues. Germline lookup yields CDR1 LGHNA and CDR2 YNFKEQ. With V trimmed by 5 bases and J by 2 bases, 12 bases remained unmatched. DNA of the CDR3: TGTGCCAGCAGCGCCGCCGGGACAGGGGAAGCGGGCAATCAGCCCCAGCATTTT. Residues: CASSAAGTGEAGNQPQHF.

The sample holds one count of this clone. The gene calls are TRBV5-6 and TRBJ1-3; 8 nucleotides agree with TRBD1. The ends lost 3 bases at V and 3 bases at J; junction bases unmatched: 8. The CDR3 extends over 16 amino acids. Germline V gene data show CDR1 as SGHDT and CDR2 as YYEEEE. CDR3 nucleotide sequence: TGTGCCAGCAGCTGGGGACAGGTTAACCATGGAAACACCATATATTTT. Its translation: CASSWGQVNHGNTIYF.

This clone was counted a single time. This sequence joins TRBV4-3 and TRBJ1-2; TRBD1 might be the D (6 bases). Trimming removed 2 bases at V and 5 bases at J, with 15 bases between. The CDR3 runs to 15 residues. Germline V gene lookup returns CDR1 LGHNA and CDR2 YSLEER. The DNA for the CDR3 is TGCGCCAGCAGCCAAACCGGGACACAAAGATATGGCTACACCTTC. This sequence encodes CASSQTGTQRYGYTF.

The chain combines TRBV7-9 with TRBJ1-3; 7 nucleotides agree with TRBD1. V lost 5 bases and J lost 0; bases outside the gene matches: 4. CDR1 is SEHNR and CDR2 is FQNEAQ in the germline V gene (reference sequence). The CDR3 runs to 15 residues. The CDR3 here is CASSRRDSSGNTIYF. As DNA, the CDR3 is TGTGCCAGCAGCCGCCGGGACAGCTCTGGAAACACCATATATTTT.

This chain links TRBV7-8 with TRBJ1-3; D gene uncertain. V was cut by 2 bases and J by 0 bases, with 11 bases left in between. CDR1 and CDR2 from the germline V gene are SGHVS and FQNEAQ. This CDR3 region has 16 residues. In DNA form, the CDR3 reads TGTGCCAGCAGCTTATTGGGGTCCATCTCTGGAAACACCATATATTTT. It encodes CASSLLGSISGNTIYF.

V gene TRBV6-1 combines with J gene TRBJ1-1; 8 bases align to TRBD1. Unmatched junction bases numbered 6, after V lost 6 bases and J lost 0 bases. Germline CDR1 MNHNS, CDR2 SASEGT. This CDR3 spans 15 amino acids. CDR3 sequence: CASRTTGAMNTEAFF. For the CDR3, the DNA is TGTGCCAGCAGGACGACAGGGGCAATGAACACTGAAGCTTTCTTT.

The chain carries TRBV7-9 and TRBJ2-5, with a tentative D call TRBD2 (5 bases). This CDR3 region has 15 residues. Germline V gene lookup returns CDR1 SEHNR and CDR2 FQNEAQ (reference sequence). The V gene lost 5 bases and the J gene lost 1 base, with 14 bases spanning the gap. CDR3 loop: CASSQHTGTQETQYF. In nucleotides, the CDR3 is TGTGCCAGCAGCCAGCATACGGGAACCCAAGAGACCCAGTACTTC.

This chain joins TRBV28 and TRBJ2-2; perhaps TRBD1 as D (5 bases). Per the germline V gene, CDR1 is MDHEN and CDR2 is SYDVKM. The length of the CDR3 is 15 residues. With 6 bases removed from V and 4 bases from J, the gap between germline ends came to 15 bases. The CDR3 is CASSPQGVSTGELFF. The CDR3 bases are TGTGCCAGCAGCCCCCAAGGGGTGAGCACCGGGGAGCTGTTTTTT.

The CDR3 loop is CASSYALAGETQYF. CDR3 DNA: TGTGCCAGCAGTTACGCACTAGCCGGAGAGACCCAGTACTTC. The chain employs TRBV6-5 and TRBJ2-5, with D tentatively TRBD2 (6 bases). V was clipped by 2 bases and J by 4 bases, with 11 bases between them. CDR1 and CDR2 from the germline V gene are MNHEY and SVGAGI. The CDR3 is 14 amino acids.

This chain joins TRBV18 and TRBJ2-7; 11 bases agree with TRBD2. The V gene end was trimmed by 6 bases and the J gene end by 5 bases; junction bases not matched to a gene: 3. This CDR3 has 13 residues. Germline V gene lookup returns CDR1 KGHSH and CDR2 LQKENI. The CDR3 region has the DNA TGTGCCAGCTCTAGCGGGAGGGGCGACGAGCAGTACTTC. Amino acids: CASSSGRGDEQYF.

The V call is TRBV5-1, the J call TRBJ2-1; no definite D call. This CDR3 has 16 amino acids. V gave up 0 bases and J gave up 0 bases, with 10 bases separating them. Germline CDR1 and CDR2: SGHRS and YFSETQ. For the CDR3, the DNA is TGCGCCAGCAGCTTGGGTGCGGACCCCTCCTACAATGAGCAGTTCTTC. Protein: CASSLGADPSYNEQFF. Looking up the rest from reference TRBV5-1 and TRBJ2-1 gives the full variable domain: KAGVTQTPRYLIKTRGQQVTLSCSPISGHRSVSWYQQTPGQGLQFLFEYFSETQRNKGNFPGRFSGRQFSNSRSEMNVSTLELGDSALYLCASSLGADPSYNEQFFGPGTRLTVL.

Concerning this clone: The junction and the germline gene differ at one end; a read error may be behind it. The sample contains more than one DNA sequence encoding this CDR3. This chain joins TRBV10-2 and TRBJ1-5; D remains unclear. Germline lookup yields CDR1 WSHSY and CDR2 SAAADI. This CDR3 comprises 14 residues. The CDR3 here is CASSESTENQPQHF. In DNA, the CDR3 is TGCGCCAGTAGTGAGTCGACGGAGAATCAGCCCCAGCATTTT.

This clone has only one observation. This chain joins TRBV11-1 and TRBJ2-5; 8 nucleotides line up with TRBD2. J was trimmed by 3 bases and V by 3 bases; bases with no gene match: 6. The germline V gene encodes CDR1 SGHAT and CDR2 FQDESV (reference sequence). The CDR3 contains 15 residues. CDR3 loop: CASSLGAGDEETQYF. In DNA form, the CDR3 reads TGTGCCAGCAGCTTGGGAGCGGGAGACGAAGAGACCCAGTACTTC.

The gene calls are TRBV27 and TRBJ2-7, with 12 positions matching TRBD1. Germline assignment: CDR1 MNHEY and CDR2 SMNVEV (reference sequence). V trimming: 6 bases; J trimming: 4 bases; junction bases outside the gene matches: 7. This CDR3 has 15 residues. The CDR3 reads CASRGTGGKRYEQYF. CDR3 sequence (DNA): TGTGCCAGCAGAGGGACAGGGGGCAAGAGGTACGAGCAGTACTTC.

The rearrangement uses TRBV6-5 and TRBJ2-7; the D gene is possibly TRBD2 (5 bases). CDR1 and CDR2 from the germline V gene are MNHEY and SVGAGI. The germline V and J ends were trimmed by 5 bases and 3 bases, with 8 bases remaining between them. This CDR3 contains 12 residues. The CDR3 spells CASSDYGYEQYF. Here the CDR3 DNA reads TGTGCCAGCAGTGACTACGGCTACGAGCAGTACTTC.

The chain joins TRBV9 to TRBJ2-7; D may be TRBD2 (5 bases). The germline gives CDR1 SGDLS, CDR2 YYNGEE. The CDR3 totals 17 residues. With 3 bases removed from V and 2 bases from J, the gap between germline ends came to 21 bases. CDR3 protein: CASSGGLLTQGAYEQYF. The DNA for the CDR3 is TGTGCCAGCAGCGGAGGGTTATTGACCCAAGGAGCCTACGAGCAGTACTTC.

J is TRBJ1-2 and V is TRBV28; no clear D gene. V lost 5 bases and J 6 bases, leaving 4 bases between the germline ends. CDR1 is MDHEN and CDR2 is SYDVKM in the germline V gene. The CDR3 is made up of 10 amino acids. CDR3 sequence reads: CASSRDGYTF. For the CDR3, the DNA is TGTGCCAGCAGTCGGGATGGCTACACCTTC.

The chain links TRBV10-1 to TRBJ2-3, with D unresolved. V dropped 2 bases and J dropped 1 base, with 4 bases sitting between them. The germline CDR1 and CDR2 sequences are WNHNN and SYGVQD (reference sequence). The CDR3 is 13 amino acids. CDR3 in amino acids: CASSEAGTDTQYF. The CDR3 coding sequence is TGCGCCAGCAGTGAGGCGGGCACAGATACGCAGTATTTT.

The genes are TRBV2 and TRBJ2-6; D not resolved. V was cut by 2 bases and J by 0 bases, with 8 bases left in between. The CDR3 is 16 residues long. Germline V gene sequence: CDR1 SNHLY, CDR2 FYNNEI. This chain's CDR3 is CASSELLGSGANVLTF. In DNA, the CDR3 is TGTGCCAGCAGTGAATTGTTGGGCTCTGGGGCCAACGTCCTGACTTTC.

The chain employs TRBV5-1 and TRBJ1-1, with 8 nucleotides matching TRBD1. The V segment lost 4 bases and the J segment 4 bases; nucleotides outside the gene matches: 9. CDR3 size: 15 residues. Per germline, CDR1 SGHRS and CDR2 YFSETQ. The CDR3 protein is CASSPTQGGGTEAFF. DNA of the CDR3: TGCGCCAGCAGCCCGACACAGGGGGGCGGCACTGAAGCTTTCTTT. Looking up the rest from reference TRBV5-1 and TRBJ1-1 gives the full variable domain: KAGVTQTPRYLIKTRGQQVTLSCSPISGHRSVSWYQQTPGQGLQFLFEYFSETQRNKGNFPGRFSGRQFSNSRSEMNVSTLELGDSALYLCASSPTQGGGTEAFFGQGTRLTVV.

This sequence joins TRBV7-7 and TRBJ2-5; D is uncertain. CDR1 is SSHAT, CDR2 FNYEAQ, per germline (reference sequence). This CDR3 is 15 amino acids long. The V end lost 5 bases, the J end lost 1 base, and 14 bases lay between the germline ends. CDR3 nucleotides: TGTGCCAGCAGCCAGCGACCGACGGGCCAAGAGACCCAGTACTTC. It specifies CASSQRPTGQETQYF.

J is TRBJ2-5 and V is TRBV5-1; no firm D call. The V end lost 5 bases, the J end lost 4 bases, and 9 bases lay between the germline ends. This CDR3 spans 12 amino acids. In germline, CDR1 is SGHRS, CDR2 YFSETQ. CDR3 region: CASRTNGETQYF. The CDR3 DNA follows: TGCGCCAGCAGAACCAATGGAGAGACCCAGTACTTC.

The rearrangement uses TRBV18 and TRBJ1-2; D perhaps matches TRBD1 (6 bases). CDR1 is KGHSH and CDR2 is LQKENI in the germline V gene. Trimming removed 3 bases from V and 8 bases from J, with 16 bases in between. This CDR3 has 14 residues. CDR3 region: CASSPDLHRDGYTF. The DNA of the CDR3 is TGTGCCAGCTCACCGGACTTACACAGGGACGGCTACACCTTC.

This clone has a handful of counts. The rearrangement joins TRBV4-1 to TRBJ2-6; D gene ambiguous. V lost 1 base, J lost 0 bases, and 7 bases lay in between. The CDR3 is 16 residues long. Germline V lookup: CDR1 MGHRA, CDR2 YSYEKL. The CDR3 DNA reads as TGCGCCAGCAGCCAAGTGGGAATCTCTGGGGCCAACGTCCTGACTTTC. It encodes CASSQVGISGANVLTF.

V gene TRBV7-8 combines with J gene TRBJ2-3; weak D call: TRBD2 (6 bases). Germline assignment: CDR1 SGHVS and CDR2 FQNEAQ. Trimming shortened V by 4 bases and J by 5 bases, and 16 bases separated the two germline ends. The CDR3 spans 15 residues. CDR3 residues: CASSSTGGDGDTQYF. CDR3 coding DNA: TGTGCCAGCAGCTCGACTGGCGGGGACGGAGATACGCAGTATTTT.

The CDR3 nucleotides read TGTGCCATCAGTGAGTCTACGGGAGGAAACACAGATACGCAGTATTTT. It encodes CAISESTGGNTDTQYF. J is TRBJ2-3 and V is TRBV10-3; 7 bases are a match to TRBD2. The germline V gene has CDR1 ENHRY and CDR2 SYGVKD. This CDR3 region has 16 residues. Losses at the gene ends were 0 bases for V and 2 bases for J; bases not matched to a gene: 5.

This rearrangement joins TRBV6-5 to TRBJ1-2; 11 positions agree with TRBD1. The V gene end was trimmed by 4 bases and the J gene end by 5 bases; junction bases not matched to a gene: 6. The V gene's germline CDR1 is MNHEY and CDR2 SVGAGI. The CDR3 extends over 15 amino acids. DNA for the CDR3: TGTGCCAGCAGTTTCGCCGGGACAGGGGGGTATGGCTACACCTTC. It codes for CASSFAGTGGYGYTF.

This rearrangement joins TRBV4-3 to TRBJ2-1, with TRBD1 identical over 9 bases. The CDR3 is 19 amino acids. Germline CDR1 LGHNA, CDR2 YSLEER. The J segment lost 6 bases and the V segment lost 0 bases, leaving 15 bases of the junction unmatched. CDR3 nucleotide sequence: TGCGCCAGCAGCCAAGAAGGCCTCATCGGGACAGGGATGCGCAATGAGCAGTTCTTC. Its protein is CASSQEGLIGTGMRNEQFF.

The chain uses TRBV11-3 and TRBJ2-6, with D possibly being TRBD1 (6 bases). Trimming left V 3 bases short and J 0 bases short, with 6 bases between. The CDR3 is 15 amino acids. Germline V lookup: CDR1 SGHNT, CDR2 YENEEA. The CDR3 spells CASSLDSSGANVLTF. In DNA, the CDR3 is TGTGCCAGCAGCTTGGACAGCTCTGGGGCCAACGTCCTGACTTTC.

The chain joins TRBV29-1 to TRBJ2-1, with no clear D. Trimming stripped 5 bases from V and 1 base from J, with 12 bases between. Germline V gene data show CDR1 as SQVTM and CDR2 as ANQGSEA. CDR3 length equals 14 residues. The CDR3 bases are TGCAGCGTTACACTTTTCAGTTCCTACAATGAGCAGTTCTTC. Its protein is CSVTLFSSYNEQFF.